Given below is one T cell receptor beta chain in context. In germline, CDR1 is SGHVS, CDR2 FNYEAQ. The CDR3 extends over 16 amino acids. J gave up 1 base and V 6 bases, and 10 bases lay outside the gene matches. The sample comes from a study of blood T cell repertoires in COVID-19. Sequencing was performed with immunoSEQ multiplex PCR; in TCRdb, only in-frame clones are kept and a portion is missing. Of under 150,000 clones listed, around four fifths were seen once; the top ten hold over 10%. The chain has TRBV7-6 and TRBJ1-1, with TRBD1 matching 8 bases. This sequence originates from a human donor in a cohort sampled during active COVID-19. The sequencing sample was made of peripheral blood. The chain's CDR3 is CASRRTGRVKNTEAFF. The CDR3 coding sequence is TGTGCCAGCAGACGGACAGGGCGGGTCAAGAACACTGAAGCTTTCTTT.